The 23 T cell receptor beta chains presented below share a single source sample, sequenced in a study of cytomegalovirus exposure and HLA in healthy donors. 60 Vbeta and 13 Jbeta primers were used in PCR. Some clones are missing from TCRdb's copy, which holds only in-frame ones; the method was immunoSEQ multiplex PCR. Of 110,000 to 150,000 clones listed, about 64% are singletons. Sequencing input: PBMCs. Every receptor here comes from a man aged 55 to 70 in good health and CMV-seronegative.

The chain has TRBV5-4 and TRBJ2-7, with D tentatively TRBD2 (6 bases). From germline, CDR1 is SGHNT and CDR2 YYREEE (reference sequence). CDR3 length: 16 residues. Trimming left V 4 bases short and J 1 base short, with 18 bases between. The chain's CDR3 is CASSGTGLPQSYEQYF. CDR3 DNA sequence: TGTGCCAGCAGCGGTACCGGACTACCACAATCCTACGAGCAGTACTTC.

The rearrangement uses TRBV11-2 and TRBJ2-3, with 8 bases fitting TRBD2. J gave up 10 bases and V 0 bases, and 12 bases lay outside the gene matches. CDR3 length: 16 amino acids. The germline V gene has CDR1 SGHAT and CDR2 FQNNGV. The chain's CDR3 is CASSLDQGLEALAQYF. DNA for the CDR3: TGTGCCAGCAGCTTAGACCAGGGACTAGAGGCCCTCGCGCAGTATTTT.

This chain links TRBV10-3 with TRBJ2-7, with 9 bases lining up with TRBD2. The CDR3 covers 18 residues. Trimming removed 6 bases from V and 5 bases from J; junction bases left unmatched: 20. Germline values: CDR1 ENHRY, CDR2 SYGVKD. The CDR3 here is CAISKTPLGAGGADEQYF. The CDR3 DNA is TGTGCCATCAGCAAGACGCCCCTCGGTGCGGGAGGGGCAGACGAGCAGTACTTC.

This clone came up a few times. CDR3 DNA: TGCGCCAGCAGCCAAGATCTACCGTCCGAGGCGGGGAGCAGAAGGGAGCAGTACTTC. Its translation is CASSQDLPSEAGSRREQYF. The rearrangement links TRBV4-1 to TRBJ2-7; perhaps TRBD2 as D (6 bases). Germline CDR1 MGHRA, CDR2 YSYEKL. The CDR3 is 19 amino acids. The V gene lost 0 bases and the J gene lost 7 bases, with 28 bases spanning the gap.

The chain has TRBV5-4 and TRBJ2-3, with 7 bases matching TRBD2. The germline gives CDR1 SGHNT, CDR2 YYREEE (reference sequence). This CDR3 has 15 residues. The V gene end was trimmed by 4 bases and the J gene end by 0 bases; junction bases not matched to a gene: 5. The chain's CDR3 is CASSPTGLSTDTQYF. The CDR3 DNA reads TGTGCCAGCAGCCCGACGGGACTAAGCACAGATACGCAGTATTTT. Full variable domain (remainder filled in from reference TRBV5-4 and TRBJ2-3): ETGVTQSPTHLIKTRGQQVTLRCSSQSGHNTVSWYQQALGQGPQFIFQYYREEENGRGNFPPRFSGLQFPNYSSELNVNALELDDSALYLCASSPTGLSTDTQYFGPGTRLTVL.

The sample holds a few counts of this clone. The genes are TRBV30 and TRBJ2-7; TRBD2 aligns across 8 bases. The CDR3 extends over 14 amino acids. CDR1 is GTSNPN and CDR2 is SVGIG in the germline V gene (reference sequence). The trim removed 4 bases at V and 2 bases at J, leaving 7 bases unmatched. CDR3 DNA: TGTGCCTGGACCATGCTAGCGGGCCCCTACGAGCAGTACTTC. Translated: CAWTMLAGPYEQYF.

The chain is built from TRBV30 and TRBJ1-5; TRBD1 matches at 9 bases. This CDR3 is 15 amino acids long. In germline, CDR1 is GTSNPN, CDR2 SVGIG (reference sequence). Trimming at V came to 4 bases and at J to 6 bases, leaving 10 bases not matched to a gene. CDR3 sequence: CAWMADRGFGQPQHF. CDR3 DNA sequence: TGTGCCTGGATGGCGGACAGGGGATTCGGTCAGCCCCAGCATTTT.

V usage is TRBV27 and J usage is TRBJ2-7; tentatively, D is TRBD1 (6 bases). The CDR3 runs to 15 residues. Trimming took 0 bases from V and 7 from J, leaving 16 bases between them. CDR1 is MNHEY, CDR2 SMNVEV, per germline (reference sequence). The CDR3 bases are TGTGCCAGCAGTTTATCGACACAGGGCCAGGGAGAGCAGTACTTC. This sequence encodes CASSLSTQGQGEQYF.

The chain combines TRBV6-4 with TRBJ2-2; D gene uncertain. Germline V gene data show CDR1 as MRHNA and CDR2 as SNTAGT. The CDR3 has 15 amino acids. The V end lost 2 bases, the J end lost 3 bases, and 10 bases lay between the germline ends. The CDR3 region is CASSDPLSDTGELFF. In DNA, the CDR3 is TGTGCCAGCAGTGACCCCCTCTCGGACACCGGGGAGCTGTTTTTT.

This chain links TRBV7-9 with TRBJ2-7; 8 bases match TRBD1. The V segment lost 4 bases and the J segment 3 bases; nucleotides outside the gene matches: 5. The CDR3 totals 14 residues. Germline-derived CDR1 and CDR2 are SEHNR and FQNEAQ (reference sequence). CDR3 bases: TGTGCCAGCAGCTCCGGGACAGGAGTCTACGAGCAGTACTTC. Translated: CASSSGTGVYEQYF.

This clone has just one count. The chain combines TRBV30 with TRBJ1-4; D gene ambiguous. Germline V gene lookup returns CDR1 GTSNPN and CDR2 SVGIG (reference sequence). Deletions cut 0 bases from V and 7 bases from J, with 15 bases between. The CDR3 extends over 15 amino acids. The CDR3 coding sequence is TGTGCCTGGAGTGTGAGTTGGGAGGGCGTTGAAAAACTGTTTTTT. Protein: CAWSVSWEGVEKLFF.

This chain connects TRBV2 to TRBJ2-1; TRBD1 aligns across 9 bases. This CDR3 has 16 amino acids. Per the germline V gene, CDR1 is SNHLY and CDR2 is FYNNEI. V was clipped by 8 bases and J by 4 bases; unmatched bases: 12. Here the CDR3 reads CASGSPTGGVYNEQFF. CDR3 DNA sequence: TGTGCCAGCGGTTCCCCGACAGGGGGGGTATACAATGAGCAGTTCTTC.

The chain has TRBV9 and TRBJ2-5, with D possibly TRBD2 on 5 matching bases. Germline assignment: CDR1 SGDLS and CDR2 YYNGEE. The V end was cut by 0 bases, the J end by 7 bases, with 7 bases between. CDR3 length: 12 amino acids. CDR3 nucleotides: TGTGCCAGCAGCGTAGCTGCGGGGACCCAGTACTTC. Protein sequence: CASSVAAGTQYF. Supplemented by reference TRBV9 and TRBJ2-5, the full variable domain reads DSGVTQTPKHLITATGQRVTLRCSPRSGDLSVYWYQQSLDQGLQFLIQYYNGEERAKGNILERFSAQQFPDLHSELNLSSLELGDSALYFCASSVAAGTQYFGPGTRLLVL.

The chain recombines TRBV10-3 with TRBJ2-7; D gene ambiguous. The CDR3 consists of 13 residues. Germline loops: CDR1 ENHRY, CDR2 SYGVKD. V was pared by 1 base and J by 7 bases, with 11 bases between. CDR3 sequence reads: CAISELKEWEQYF. The CDR3 DNA follows: TGTGCCATCAGTGAGTTGAAAGAGTGGGAGCAGTACTTC.

The J gene is TRBJ1-5, the V gene TRBV2; 8 bases match TRBD1. This CDR3 has 15 residues. Germline V CDR1 and CDR2: SNHLY, FYNNEI. Trimming cost V 3 bases and J 4 bases; bases outside gene matches: 5. CDR3 DNA sequence: TGTGCCAGCAGTGAGTGGACAGGGCGAAATCAGCCCCAGCATTTT. It specifies CASSEWTGRNQPQHF.

This clone has a handful of counts. The V call is TRBV28, the J call TRBJ1-2, with a tentative D call TRBD1 (5 bases). The germline V gene has CDR1 MDHEN and CDR2 SYDVKM. This CDR3 comprises 13 residues. V shed 5 bases and J shed 6 bases, with 13 bases lying between them. CDR3 coding DNA: TGTGCCAGCAGTCCTCCAGGGAGGCATGGCTACACCTTC. Translated, it gives CASSPPGRHGYTF.

The chain carries TRBV11-2 and TRBJ2-1, with TRBD1 identical over 8 bases. The trim removed 1 base at V and 7 bases at J, leaving 6 bases unmatched. Germline values: CDR1 SGHAT, CDR2 FQNNGV. This CDR3 has 15 amino acids. DNA for the CDR3: TGTGCCAGCAGCTTAGCGGCAGGGGGCTGGAATGAGCAGTTCTTC. Translated: CASSLAAGGWNEQFF.

The chain recombines TRBV2 with TRBJ2-1; 11 bases align to TRBD2. Germline CDR1 reads SNHLY; CDR2 reads FYNNEI. V was clipped by 4 bases and J by 4 bases; unmatched bases: 9. The CDR3 is 17 residues long. CDR3 sequence reads: CASSGELAGVRYNEQFF. DNA of the CDR3: TGTGCCAGCAGTGGAGAACTAGCGGGAGTGAGGTACAATGAGCAGTTCTTC.

The gene calls are TRBV18 and TRBJ2-7; a weak D match, TRBD2 (6 bases). Germline CDR1 reads KGHSH; CDR2 reads LQKENI. This CDR3 is 14 amino acids long. Between the trimmed V and J ends, which lost 1 base and 1 base, there was a span of 8 bases. The CDR3 bases are TGTGCCAGCTCACCACAGGGGACTTCCTACGAGCAGTACTTC. Its translation is CASSPQGTSYEQYF.

This clone showed up just a few times. The CDR3 bases are TGTGCCAGCAGCTTAGGGACTAGGTCCGATGAGCAGTTCTTC. Its protein product is CASSLGTRSDEQFF. The J gene is TRBJ2-1, the V gene TRBV7-6; 7 bases line up with TRBD2. Trimming cost V 1 base and J 8 bases; bases outside gene matches: 5. This CDR3 has 14 residues. Germline CDR1 and CDR2: SGHVS and FNYEAQ.

The chain couples TRBV6-5 to TRBJ2-3; 10 nucleotides align to TRBD2. Per the germline V gene, CDR1 is MNHEY and CDR2 is SVGAGI. The V segment lost 6 bases and the J segment 10 bases; nucleotides outside the gene matches: 13. The CDR3 length is 15 residues. CDR3 nucleotides: TGTGCCAGCAGGACGCCGGGACTAGCGATAAGTGCGCAGTATTTT. Residues: CASRTPGLAISAQYF.

The genes are TRBV6-5 and TRBJ2-1; TRBD1 aligns across 8 bases. The V segment lost 5 bases and the J segment 8 bases; nucleotides outside the gene matches: 5. The CDR3 length is 13 residues. CDR1 and CDR2 from the germline V gene are MNHEY and SVGAGI. CDR3 protein: CASSTDRVDEQFF. The CDR3 DNA reads as TGTGCCAGCAGTACGGACAGGGTCGATGAGCAGTTCTTC.

The V gene is TRBV19, the J gene TRBJ1-1; tentative D call: TRBD1 (6 bases). Germline V gives CDR1 LNHDA, CDR2 SQIVND (reference sequence). V lost 0 bases and J 7 bases, leaving 9 bases between the germline ends. This CDR3 contains 13 residues. This chain's CDR3 is CASSIEGAGEAFF. CDR3 sequence (DNA): TGTGCCAGTAGTATAGAGGGGGCTGGTGAAGCTTTCTTT.